In its sample, the clone carrying this TCR beta chain was seen a few times. Its matching antigen is unknown. With V trimmed by 0 bases and J by 8 bases, 10 bases remained unmatched. Germline V gene data show CDR1 as SGHNT and CDR2 as YYREEE (reference sequence). The CDR3 loop spans 17 amino acids. PCR primers comprised 60 Vbeta and 13 Jbeta primers. The data were produced by immunoSEQ multiplex PCR, yet TCRdb's version contains in-frame clones alone and is incomplete. The sample shows more than 95,000 clones, around 73% of them seen only once. The data belong to a study of cytomegalovirus exposure and HLA in healthy donors. The study, taken as a whole, reports: It was likely that a cluster of highly shared sequence variants was a sequencing artifact.

The TCR was taken from a woman aged 40-49 years in good health and CMV-seronegative. The sample was PBMCs. The V call is TRBV5-4, the J call TRBJ1-3, with 11 bases fitting TRBD1. For the CDR3, the DNA is TGTGCCAGCAGCTTGGCCATCTCCGGACAGGGGGCGGACACCATATATTTT. Translation: CASSLAISGQGADTIYF.